These 16 T cell receptor beta chains originate from one sample sequenced in a study of breast tumors, draining lymph nodes, adjacent tissues. A single record per CDR3 protein comes from TCRdb applying MiXCR to the multiplex PCR reads. Among about 110,000 distinct CDR3 sequences, 30% were seen once, and the ten largest hold around 5.9%. Axillary draining lymph nodes of breast cancer patients supplied the node samples. Sequenced material: axillary lymph node tissue. The source is a female donor with breast cancer. Some clones in this sample may be carry-over from other donors' samples.

This clonotype was recorded at least ten times. This chain uses TRBV28 with TRBJ2-7; unclear D gene. Trimming took 1 base from V and 9 from J, leaving 10 bases between them. The CDR3 length is 12 residues. The germline gives CDR1 MDHEN, CDR2 SYDVKM. As DNA, the CDR3 is TGTGCCAGCAGTTTATTAGGTGGTCGGCAGTACTTC. Protein sequence: CASSLLGGRQYF.

This clonotype occurred many times. The chain links TRBV20-1 to TRBJ2-3, with a weak D call TRBD2 (6 bases). Germline V gives CDR1 DFQATT, CDR2 SNEGSKA (reference sequence). The CDR3 extends over 15 amino acids. Trimming took 0 bases from V and 0 from J, leaving 10 bases between them. The CDR3 sequence is CSAREPGTSTDTQYF. CDR3 sequence (DNA): TGCAGTGCTAGAGAACCGGGGACTAGCACAGATACGCAGTATTTT.

This clonotype was counted ten times or more. J is TRBJ2-1 and V is TRBV30; D possibly corresponds to TRBD2 (6 bases). V lost 3 bases and J 7 bases, leaving 16 bases between the germline ends. The CDR3 is 14 residues long. The germline V gene encodes CDR1 GTSNPN and CDR2 SVGIG (reference sequence). CDR3 coding DNA: TGTGCCTGGAGACGGACACTAGCTGTTAATGAGCAGTTCTTC. Amino acids: CAWRRTLAVNEQFF. Combining the CDR3 with reference TRBV30 and TRBJ2-1 gives the whole variable domain SQTIHQWPATLVQPVGSPLSLECTVEGTSNPNLYWYRQAAGRGLQLLFYSVGIGQISSEVPQNLSASRPQDRQFILSSKKLLLSDSGFYLCAWRRTLAVNEQFFGPGTRLTVL.

The sample holds many counts of this clonotype. The genes are TRBV5-1 and TRBJ1-6; D might be TRBD1 (6 bases). This CDR3 has 15 amino acids. The V end was cut by 0 bases, the J end by 7 bases, with 11 bases between. The germline CDR1 and CDR2 sequences are SGHRS and YFSETQ. The DNA for the CDR3 is TGCGCCAGCAGCTTGGATCCAGGGGTAAATTCACCCCTCCACTTT. This gives the protein CASSLDPGVNSPLHF.

The chain is built from TRBV19 and TRBJ2-2; 7 bases agree with TRBD2. Germline V gene lookup returns CDR1 LNHDA and CDR2 SQIVND (reference sequence). The CDR3 loop spans 14 amino acids. The V gene end was trimmed by 3 bases and the J gene end by 4 bases; junction bases not matched to a gene: 2. The CDR3 region is CASSMGGLTGELFF. DNA of the CDR3: TGTGCCAGTAGTATGGGAGGGCTCACCGGGGAGCTGTTTTTT.

About this clonotype: The CDR3 does not end in the conserved phenylalanine or tryptophan, so this is likely a read error. The V call is TRBV7-7, the J call TRBJ2-1, with D perhaps matching TRBD1 (6 bases). The CDR3 is 14 amino acids. Germline values: CDR1 SSHAT, CDR2 FNYEAQ (reference sequence). CDR3 protein: CASSVNGQYNEQFL. DNA for the CDR3: TGTGCTAGCAGCGTGAACGGACAGTACAATGAGCAGTTCCTC.

This clonotype was picked up many times. The CDR3 DNA sequence: TGTGCCAGCAGCTTGGTGTCAGGGCCCAATGAGCAGTTCTTC. It codes for CASSLVSGPNEQFF. The rearrangement joins TRBV5-4 to TRBJ2-1, with D possibly matching TRBD1 (5 bases). Trimming left V 0 bases short and J 6 bases short, with 10 bases between. Germline V lookup: CDR1 SGHNT, CDR2 YYREEE (reference sequence). The CDR3 runs 14 residues.

The V call is TRBV27, the J call TRBJ1-5; TRBD1 matches at 7 bases. J lost 2 bases, V lost 6 bases, and 7 bases had no gene match. CDR3 length equals 15 residues. CDR1 and CDR2 (germline): MNHEY, SMNVEV (reference sequence). The CDR3 spells CASRIQGFGNQPQHF. The CDR3 nucleotides are TGTGCCAGCAGGATACAGGGGTTTGGCAATCAGCCCCAGCATTTT.

This clonotype was detected a few times. A read error is possible here, since a much larger clone lies one base away. The CDR3 carries no conserved terminal phenylalanine or tryptophan, so it likely arises from a read error. The chain couples TRBV19 to TRBJ2-7; 9 nucleotides agree with TRBD1. Germline V lookup: CDR1 LNHDA, CDR2 SQIVND (reference sequence). The CDR3 is 16 residues long. The trim removed 3 bases at V and 6 bases at J, leaving 12 bases unmatched. The CDR3 protein is CASSIPGQGSVGEQYS. The CDR3 nucleotides are TGTGCCAGTAGTATTCCGGGACAGGGATCGGTTGGCGAGCAGTACTCC.

This clonotype was seen repeatedly, ten times or more. The V gene is TRBV12-3 or TRBV12-4, the J gene TRBJ1-5; no reliable D call. The CDR3 is 16 amino acids. The V gene lost 8 bases and the J gene lost 1 base, with 18 bases spanning the gap. The CDR3 DNA is TGTGCCAGCTCGCTACTCCAGGACCCCAGCAATCAGCCCCAGCATTTT. This gives the protein CASSLLQDPSNQPQHF.

This clonotype was counted a single time. V usage is TRBV11-2 and J usage is TRBJ1-5; no reliable D call. The germline V gene encodes CDR1 SGHAT and CDR2 FQNNGV. This CDR3 is built from 14 residues. V lost 5 bases and J 2 bases, leaving 10 bases between the germline ends. The CDR3 DNA is TGTGCCAGCAGCAACGAAGGACGCAATCAGCCCCAGCATTTT. Translating it yields CASSNEGRNQPQHF.

This clonotype was observed at least ten times. V usage is TRBV19 and J usage is TRBJ2-7, with D perhaps matching TRBD1 (5 bases). CDR1 and CDR2 from the germline V gene are LNHDA and SQIVND (reference sequence). Trimming removed 2 bases from V and 3 bases from J, with 8 bases in between. The CDR3 is 13 amino acids. CDR3 amino acids: CASSIQGRYEQYF. For the CDR3, the DNA is TGTGCCAGTAGTATACAGGGTCGCTACGAGCAGTACTTC.

Comments on this clonotype: Lacking the conserved final phenylalanine or tryptophan, this CDR3 likely reflects a read error. The chain joins TRBV5-4 to TRBJ2-1; D is possibly TRBD2 (7 bases). Trimming left V 3 bases short and J 7 bases short, with 14 bases between. The CDR3 spans 14 residues. In germline, CDR1 is SGHNT, CDR2 YYREEE (reference sequence). The CDR3, as DNA: TGTGCCAGCAGCTGGGGGGGGGCTGAAAATGAGCAGTTCCTC. Its protein is CASSWGGAENEQFL.

J is TRBJ2-7 and V is TRBV29-1, with TRBD2 as a possible D gene (6 bases). CDR3 length: 13 residues. CDR1 and CDR2 (germline): SQVTM, ANQGSEA. The germline V and J ends were trimmed by 3 bases and 2 bases, with 11 bases remaining between them. The CDR3 coding sequence is TGCAGCGTTGAGGTGGGGGGTGCCTACGAGCAGTACTTC. Protein product: CSVEVGGAYEQYF.

This clonotype was recorded a few times. Possible read error: a much larger clone is one base away. The V call is TRBV6-6, the J call TRBJ2-7; 12 bases fit TRBD2. The CDR3 sequence is 15 residues long. The trim removed 5 bases at V and 1 base at J, leaving 3 bases unmatched. Germline values: CDR1 MNHNY, CDR2 SVGAGI (reference sequence). The CDR3 nucleotides read TGTGCCAGCAGTCGGGGACTAGCGGGTTCCTACGAGCAGTACTTC. Protein: CASSRGLAGSYEQYF.

This clonotype has at least ten counts. CDR3 sequence: CASSYRTGTGFTDTQYF. The DNA for the CDR3 is TGTGCCAGCAGTTACCGAACCGGGACAGGCTTCACAGATACGCAGTATTTT. This chain connects TRBV6-2 or TRBV6-3 to TRBJ2-3; 8 bases line up with TRBD1. Germline V gives CDR1 MNHEY, CDR2 SVGEGT. Losses at the gene ends were 2 bases for V and 2 bases for J; bases not matched to a gene: 9. This CDR3 contains 17 residues.